This entry is about one T cell receptor beta chain. Produced via immunoSEQ multiplex PCR; TCRdb's table is partial and in-frame only. This sample has roughly 95,000 clones; roughly 50% occur once, and the top ten carry about 15%. Extraction of genomic DNA in unsorted samples used approximately 84 million PBMCs. The sample originates from a study of shared clonotypes between healthy human individuals. The sample was PBMCs. This clonotype was sampled from a woman aged 40 to 50 in good health. Some clones in this sample may be carry-over from other donors' samples.

The CDR3 DNA reads as TGTGCCAGCAGCTTAGGTGGCAGCAAATACTCACCCCTCCACTTT. Translating gives CASSLGGSKYSPLHF. The chain employs TRBV7-2 and TRBJ1-6; D uncertain. Trimming left V 1 base short and J 10 bases short, with 14 bases between. The CDR3 extends over 15 amino acids. Germline values: CDR1 SGHTA, CDR2 FQGNSA.